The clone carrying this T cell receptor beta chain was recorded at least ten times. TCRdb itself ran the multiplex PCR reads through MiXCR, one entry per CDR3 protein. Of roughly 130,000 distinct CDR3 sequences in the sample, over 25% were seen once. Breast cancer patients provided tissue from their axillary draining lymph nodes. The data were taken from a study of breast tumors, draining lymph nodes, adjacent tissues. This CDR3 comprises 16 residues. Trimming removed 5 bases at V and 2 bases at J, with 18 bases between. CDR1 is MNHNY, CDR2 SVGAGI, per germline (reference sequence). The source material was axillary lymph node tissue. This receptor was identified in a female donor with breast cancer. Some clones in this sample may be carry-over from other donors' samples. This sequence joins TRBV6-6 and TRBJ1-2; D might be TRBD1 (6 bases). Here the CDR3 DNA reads TGTGCCAGCAGTGAATCCCGGACAGTGACAAACTATGGCTACACCTTC. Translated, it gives CASSESRTVTNYGYTF.